What follows describes a single T cell receptor beta chain. Its antigen is unknown. The authors sorted CD4+ naive, central memory, regulatory and stem cell-like memory cells via CD45RO/CCR7/CD25/CD127/CD95/CD27. Every isolated RNA sample was fully reverse transcribed, so sequencing captured expressed TCRB transcripts. Method: immunoSEQ multiplex PCR; TCRdb's copy keeps in-frame clones and lacks some. The data contain 280,000 or so clones, about 15% of them seen just once; the ten biggest clones take up less than 0.02%. This record belongs to a study of beta chain features in type 1 diabetes. Study details: Age, gender and cell yields were similar between patients and healthy donors. Analysis included 95 million to 140 million sorted cells drawn from all samples. Study results and limitations: Within each of all four CD4+ subsets, Type 1 diabetes patients had TCRB CDR3s that were moderately but significantly shorter.

The CDR3 covers 15 residues. The germline gives CDR1 SGHDN, CDR2 FVKESK. V dropped 4 bases and J dropped 2; count of bases not matched to a gene: 5. This receptor was identified in a man between 18 and 35 years old with type 1 diabetes. This chain connects TRBV14 to TRBJ2-7; TRBD1 aligns across 10 bases. The sample was naive CD4+ T cells from blood. Here the CDR3 reads CASSPPGQGTYEQYF. CDR3 nucleotide sequence: TGTGCCAGCAGCCCGCCGGGACAGGGGACCTACGAGCAGTACTTC.